The present TCR beta chain was sequenced within a study of post-analysis software for immune sequencing data. Built from TCR beta cDNA, the libraries had unique molecular identifiers in them. TCRdb reprocessed the PCR reads with MiXCR, giving one entry per CDR3 protein. This table has fewer than 550,000 distinct CDR3 sequences, around 31% appearing once. The specimen was blood. The source is a girl younger than 18 with multiple sclerosis.

The chain's CDR3 is CASSLNRDRTDTQYF. Here the CDR3 DNA reads TGTGCCAGCAGTTTGAACAGGGACCGCACAGATACGCAGTATTTT. The J gene is TRBJ2-3, the V gene TRBV12-3 or TRBV12-4; the D gene is possibly TRBD1 (6 bases). V lost 3 bases and J 1 base, leaving 11 bases between the germline ends. CDR3 size: 15 residues.